The clone carrying this T cell receptor beta chain was picked up one time. The data originate from a study of blood T cell repertoires in COVID-19. Study-wide background: The samples span acute and convalescent COVID-19 from the United States, Italy and Spain.

Trimming cost V 7 bases and J 4 bases; bases outside gene matches: 3. Germline CDR1 SQVTM, CDR2 ANQGSEA. CDR3 length: 12 amino acids. Per the study methods: Reference gene primer amplification gave nucleated cell count estimates. The repertoire was sequenced with immunoSEQ multiplex PCR; TCRdb's copy has only in-frame clones and lacks some. D and trimming were read from the DNA, whereas the V and J calls and clone size are those reported in that table. The table includes a few hundred thousand clones, 90% to 95% detected once. The V gene is TRBV29-1, the J gene TRBJ1-5, with 8 bases that match TRBD1. The TCR comes from a human donor in a cohort exposed to, infected with or recovered from COVID-19 (not recorded which). The donor label of this sample is uncertain. The sample was PBMCs or T cells enriched from blood (not recorded which). The CDR3: CSAWDRNQPQHF. In DNA form, the CDR3 reads TGCAGCGCCTGGGACAGGAATCAGCCCCAGCATTTT.